The 13 T cell receptor beta chains below all came from one sample that was sequenced in a study of blood T cell repertoires in COVID-19. Clones were sequenced by immunoSEQ multiplex PCR, and TCRdb holds only the in-frame ones, with some missing. The table has fewer than 400,000 clones, 89% seen once. Material: PBMCs or T cells enriched from blood (not recorded which). These TCRs come from a woman in her thirties who had recovered from COVID-19.

The chain is built from TRBV19 and TRBJ1-1; D unresolved. This CDR3 spans 14 amino acids. Germline V gives CDR1 LNHDA, CDR2 SQIVND (reference sequence). Trimming pared 5 bases from V and 5 bases from J, leaving 15 bases between. The CDR3 region is CASSGGEVWTEAFF. Here the CDR3 DNA reads TGTGCCAGTAGTGGCGGGGAGGTCTGGACTGAAGCTTTCTTT.

V is TRBV7-9 and J is TRBJ1-4, with D maybe TRBD1 (5 bases). The V end lost 3 bases, the J end lost 6 bases, and 14 bases lay between the germline ends. CDR3 length: 15 residues. Per the germline V gene, CDR1 is SEHNR and CDR2 is FQNEAQ (reference sequence). Here the CDR3 DNA reads TGTGCCAGCAGCTTTGGTTGGGGGGACTATGAAAAACTGTTTTTT. This translates into CASSFGWGDYEKLFF.

V and J are TRBV6-2 or TRBV6-3 and TRBJ2-7, with 7 bases that match TRBD1. V was clipped by 1 base and J by 5 bases; unmatched bases: 8. Germline CDR1 and CDR2: MNHEY and SVGEGT. CDR3 length: 15 residues. The CDR3 sequence: CASSYYRGVQNEQYF. The CDR3 DNA sequence: TGTGCCAGCAGTTACTACAGGGGAGTGCAGAACGAGCAGTACTTC.

The chain combines TRBV3-1 (or the pseudogene TRBV3-2) with TRBJ2-1, with a weak D call TRBD2 (6 bases). CDR3 length equals 11 residues. The V and J ends lost 8 bases and 4 bases respectively, with 6 bases between them. Germline-derived CDR1 and CDR2 are LGHDT and YNNKEL (reference sequence). The CDR3 sequence: CASREYNEQFF. For the CDR3, the DNA is TGTGCCAGCCGGGAGTACAATGAGCAGTTCTTC.

The V and J genes are TRBV6-1 and TRBJ2-1; possible D gene TRBD1, 6 bases. The CDR3 consists of 17 residues. CDR1 is MNHNS and CDR2 is SASEGT in the germline V gene. V was shortened by 4 bases and J by 0 bases, with 16 bases between the two germline ends. The CDR3 nucleotides are TGTGCCAGCAGTGTACTACGGCAGGGGAACTCCTACAATGAGCAGTTCTTC. Translated, it gives CASSVLRQGNSYNEQFF.

The chain recombines TRBV19 with TRBJ1-3, with a tentative D call TRBD1 (6 bases). This CDR3 is 15 amino acids long. Germline V CDR1 and CDR2: LNHDA, SQIVND (reference sequence). Trimming stripped 7 bases from V and 2 bases from J, with 15 bases between. CDR3 protein: CASTLQGFAGNTIYF. As DNA, the CDR3 is TGTGCCAGTACCCTACAGGGATTCGCTGGAAACACCATATATTTT.

J is TRBJ1-2 and V is TRBV28; D gene ambiguous. The V end lost 1 base, the J end lost 2 bases, and 11 bases lay between the germline ends. CDR3 length equals 15 residues. Germline loops: CDR1 MDHEN, CDR2 SYDVKM. The DNA of the CDR3 is TGTGCCAGCAGTTTATCCGGGAATCGCAACTATGGCTACACCTTC. Protein: CASSLSGNRNYGYTF.

This rearrangement joins TRBV28 to TRBJ2-3, with D uncertain. Trimming shortened V by 6 bases and J by 1 base, and 8 bases separated the two germline ends. This CDR3 is built from 13 residues. The germline CDR1 and CDR2 sequences are MDHEN and SYDVKM. The CDR3 is CASRAQGTDTQYF. The CDR3, as DNA: TGTGCCAGCAGGGCTCAGGGCACAGATACGCAGTATTTT.

The chain joins TRBV10-2 to TRBJ2-7, with D possibly being TRBD2 (5 bases). CDR1 and CDR2 from the germline V gene are WSHSY and SAAADI. The CDR3 is made up of 15 amino acids. Between the trimmed V and J ends, which lost 5 bases and 0 bases, there was a span of 14 bases. The CDR3 here is CASSNPSQSSYEQYF. In nucleotides, the CDR3 is TGCGCCAGCAGTAATCCTAGCCAAAGCTCCTACGAGCAGTACTTC.

The genes are TRBV18 and TRBJ2-2, with 7 bases lining up with TRBD1. There are 15 residues in the CDR3. Germline V lookup: CDR1 KGHSH, CDR2 LQKENI. Trimming at V came to 5 bases and at J to 5 bases, leaving 8 bases not matched to a gene. The CDR3 here is CASSTNRGTTGELFF. The CDR3, as DNA: TGTGCCAGCTCAACAAACAGGGGTACAACCGGGGAGCTGTTTTTT.

This chain links TRBV5-1 with TRBJ1-4; D gene uncertain. Trimming cost V 4 bases and J 3 bases, with 19 bases left between them. Germline V lookup: CDR1 SGHRS, CDR2 YFSETQ. The CDR3 runs to 17 residues. DNA of the CDR3: TGCGCCAGCAGCCCCCCCGAGGGATTAGGTGCTAATGAAAAACTGTTTTTT. Its translation: CASSPPEGLGANEKLFF. Full variable domain (missing parts from reference TRBV5-1 and TRBJ1-4): KAGVTQTPRYLIKTRGQQVTLSCSPISGHRSVSWYQQTPGQGLQFLFEYFSETQRNKGNFPGRFSGRQFSNSRSEMNVSTLELGDSALYLCASSPPEGLGANEKLFFGSGTQLSVL.

The V and J genes are TRBV30 and TRBJ1-4; D not certain. Trimming left V 2 bases short and J 7 bases short, with 11 bases between. The V gene's germline CDR1 is GTSNPN and CDR2 SVGIG (reference sequence). The CDR3 totals 13 residues. The CDR3 bases are TGTGCCTGGAGTCTAGGTGAGGGTGAAAAACTGTTTTTT. It yields the protein CAWSLGEGEKLFF.

The V and J genes are TRBV27 and TRBJ2-1, with D uncertain. Germline-derived CDR1 and CDR2 are MNHEY and SMNVEV (reference sequence). The CDR3 loop spans 15 amino acids. V was clipped by 3 bases and J by 3 bases, with 12 bases between them. The CDR3 loop is CASSFSLSGYNEQFF. The CDR3 nucleotides read TGTGCCAGCAGTTTTTCACTAAGTGGCTACAATGAGCAGTTCTTC.